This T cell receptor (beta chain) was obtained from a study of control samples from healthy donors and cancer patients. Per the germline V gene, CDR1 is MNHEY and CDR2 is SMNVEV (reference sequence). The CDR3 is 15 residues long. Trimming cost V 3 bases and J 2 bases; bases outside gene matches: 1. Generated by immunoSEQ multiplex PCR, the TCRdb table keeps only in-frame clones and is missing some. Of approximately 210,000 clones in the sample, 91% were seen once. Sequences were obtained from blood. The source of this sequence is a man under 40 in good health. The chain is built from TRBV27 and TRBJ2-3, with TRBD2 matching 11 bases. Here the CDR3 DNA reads TGTGCCAGCAGTTTTAGCGGGGGGGCCACAGATACGCAGTATTTT. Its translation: CASSFSGGATDTQYF.